The 29 T cell receptor beta chains listed next were all sequenced from one sample in a study of shared clonotypes between healthy human individuals. Sequenced by immunoSEQ multiplex PCR; TCRdb stores in-frame clones only, minus some. The sample consists of 950,000 to 1,300,000 clones, about 75% of them appearing once. Sequenced input: memory CD4+ T cells sorted from blood. The subset: CD45RA-negative fraction. These receptors came from a man younger than 30 in good health.

This clone turned up a few times. V is TRBV19 and J is TRBJ1-4, with 7 bases identical to TRBD1. CDR1 and CDR2 from the germline V gene are LNHDA and SQIVND (reference sequence). V lost 0 bases and J lost 10; bases outside the gene matches: 8. This CDR3 is 15 amino acids long. DNA for the CDR3: TGTGCCAGTAGTATAGAGGTCCCAGGGGGGAGAAAACTGTTTTTT. Translating it yields CASSIEVPGGRKLFF.

V usage is TRBV5-1 and J usage is TRBJ2-1; 11 bases agree with TRBD2. V was pared by 1 base and J by 7 bases, with 10 bases of the junction left unmatched. The CDR3 has 17 amino acids. Germline V lookup: CDR1 SGHRS, CDR2 YFSETQ. CDR3 residues: CASSLPSSGGPVNEQFF. The CDR3 DNA reads TGCGCCAGCAGCTTGCCTTCTAGCGGGGGGCCGGTAAATGAGCAGTTCTTC.

The chain uses TRBV6-5 and TRBJ2-1, with 8 bases fitting TRBD2. Trimming took 6 bases from V and 16 from J; bases not matched to a gene: 11. The germline V gene encodes CDR1 MNHEY and CDR2 SVGAGI. This CDR3 region has 12 residues. The CDR3 loop reads CASSNAGLGSFF. CDR3 nucleotides: TGTGCCAGCAGCAACGCGGGACTAGGTTCCTTCTTC.

The chain employs TRBV19 and TRBJ1-5; 7 bases are shared with TRBD1. CDR1 and CDR2 from the germline V gene are LNHDA and SQIVND (reference sequence). The CDR3 has 16 amino acids. Trimming cost V 10 bases and J 2 bases; bases outside gene matches: 14. The CDR3 loop reads CATSGTAARGNQPQHF. The DNA for the CDR3 is TGTGCCACGTCGGGGACAGCCGCTAGAGGCAATCAGCCCCAGCATTTT.

The V call is TRBV5-4, the J call TRBJ2-7, with D possibly being TRBD2 (6 bases). The germline gives CDR1 SGHNT, CDR2 YYREEE (reference sequence). Trimming left V 4 bases short and J 4 bases short, with 12 bases between. This CDR3 contains 13 residues. For the CDR3, the DNA is TGTGCCAGCAGCCGGGATGCGGGGTACGAGCAGTACTTC. Translated, it gives CASSRDAGYEQYF.

The V gene is TRBV6-1, the J gene TRBJ2-2; 8 nucleotides match TRBD1. The V segment lost 9 bases and the J segment 4 bases; nucleotides outside the gene matches: 4. Germline CDR1 is MNHNS and CDR2 is SASEGT. The CDR3 covers 13 residues. This chain's CDR3 is CARQGGGTGELFF. Here the CDR3 DNA reads TGTGCCAGACAGGGGGGTGGCACCGGGGAGCTGTTTTTT.

The chain links TRBV28 to TRBJ2-4, with D possibly TRBD2 on 5 matching bases. The CDR3 extends over 13 amino acids. CDR1 is MDHEN and CDR2 is SYDVKM in the germline V gene. The V gene lost 3 bases and the J gene lost 7 bases, with 10 bases spanning the gap. CDR3 in DNA: TGTGCCAGCAGTTTCCCCGGGATGAACATTCAGTACTTC. This codes for CASSFPGMNIQYF.

The rearrangement uses TRBV6-5 and TRBJ1-5, with TRBD1 matching 7 bases. With 4 bases clipped from V and 1 base from J, the junction kept 4 bases outside the gene matches. The CDR3 sequence is 15 residues long. Germline loops: CDR1 MNHEY, CDR2 SVGAGI. As DNA, the CDR3 is TGTGCCAGCAGTTCCGGACAGGCCAGCAATCAGCCCCAGCATTTT. Translation: CASSSGQASNQPQHF.

The rearrangement joins TRBV2 to TRBJ2-7, with D possibly matching TRBD2 (5 bases). Per germline, CDR1 SNHLY and CDR2 FYNNEI. The V end lost 6 bases, the J end lost 7 bases, and 19 bases lay between the germline ends. The CDR3 spans 14 residues. The CDR3 DNA follows: TGTGCCAGCAGGGATGGACGGGGTTCGGGGGAGCAGTACTTC. It is translated as CASRDGRGSGEQYF.

The V call is TRBV5-1, the J call TRBJ2-3, with TRBD1 as a possible D gene (8 bases). Trimming left V 4 bases short and J 0 bases short, with 18 bases between. The CDR3 has 17 residues. Germline assignment: CDR1 SGHRS and CDR2 YFSETQ. DNA of the CDR3: TGCGCCAGCAGCCCAGGGGGCGGGGGCGCTAGCACAGATACGCAGTATTTT. Amino acid sequence: CASSPGGGGASTDTQYF.

The V gene is TRBV15, the J gene TRBJ2-6; D is ambiguous. In germline, CDR1 is LNHNV, CDR2 YYDKDF (reference sequence). CDR3 length: 14 amino acids. The V end was cut by 0 bases, the J end by 2 bases, with 2 bases between. Here the CDR3 DNA reads TGTGCCACCAGCAGAGATCCTGGGGCCAACGTCCTGACTTTC. Protein product: CATSRDPGANVLTF.

The chain uses TRBV5-8 and TRBJ1-1; 12 nucleotides match TRBD1. This CDR3 is 16 amino acids long. J lost 0 bases, V lost 4 bases, and 4 bases had no gene match. From germline, CDR1 is SGHTS and CDR2 YDEGEE. The CDR3 sequence: CASSAGDRGLNTEAFF. The CDR3 nucleotides are TGTGCCAGCAGCGCGGGGGACAGGGGGCTGAACACTGAAGCTTTCTTT.

The V call is TRBV25-1, the J call TRBJ2-3; no reliable D call. Trimming took 5 bases from V and 2 from J, leaving 5 bases between them. This CDR3 contains 12 residues. The germline CDR1 and CDR2 sequences are MGHDK and SYGVNS. The CDR3 sequence: CASSLSTDTQYF. CDR3 DNA sequence: TGTGCCAGCAGTCTATCCACAGATACGCAGTATTTT.

This clone was counted many times. The chain joins TRBV6-6 to TRBJ2-1; D is possibly TRBD1 (6 bases). V was shortened by 6 bases and J by 7 bases, with 16 bases between the two germline ends. CDR1 and CDR2 from the germline V gene are MNHNY and SVGAGI (reference sequence). This CDR3 is built from 14 residues. For the CDR3, the DNA is TGTGCCAGCAGATCCGGACAGACGGGGAATGAGCAGTTCTTC. The encoded protein is CASRSGQTGNEQFF.

The CDR3 DNA is TGTGCCAGCAGTGACCCCCTCCGGGATCCTAATTCACCCCTCCACTTT. Encoded protein: CASSDPLRDPNSPLHF. The chain employs TRBV27 and TRBJ1-6; D unresolved. CDR1 MNHEY and CDR2 SMNVEV come from the germline V gene (reference sequence). The CDR3 covers 16 residues. Trimming pared 5 bases from V and 6 bases from J, leaving 17 bases between.

This sequence joins TRBV30 and TRBJ1-1, with 9 bases fitting TRBD1. Germline CDR1 is GTSNPN and CDR2 is SVGIG (reference sequence). This CDR3 has 15 amino acids. The V segment lost 5 bases and the J segment 0 bases; nucleotides outside the gene matches: 7. CDR3 in amino acids: CAWSPGQGMNTEAFF. In nucleotides, the CDR3 is TGTGCCTGGTCACCGGGACAGGGAATGAACACTGAAGCTTTCTTT.

The chain links TRBV9 to TRBJ2-7; 8 positions match TRBD1. Per the germline V gene, CDR1 is SGDLS and CDR2 is YYNGEE. The CDR3 runs to 15 residues. V lost 0 bases, J lost 3 bases, and 5 bases stayed unmatched. CDR3 sequence: CASSVGTGKNYEQYF. The CDR3 coding sequence is TGTGCCAGCAGCGTAGGGACAGGGAAAAACTACGAGCAGTACTTC.

This clone was picked up a small number of times. The chain recombines TRBV15 with TRBJ2-7, with TRBD1 matching over 7 bases. The CDR3 covers 16 residues. The trim removed 4 bases at V and 0 bases at J, leaving 9 bases unmatched. Germline CDR1 LNHNV, CDR2 YYDKDF (reference sequence). The CDR3 loop reads CATSTGTGAHSYEQYF. The CDR3 DNA follows: TGTGCCACCAGCACAGGAACAGGGGCCCACTCCTACGAGCAGTACTTC.

CDR3 region: CASSRPDLSPLHF. CDR3 in DNA: TGCGCCAGCAGCCGGCCTGATTTATCACCCCTCCACTTT. The chain couples TRBV4-1 to TRBJ1-6; D gene ambiguous. The V end lost 4 bases, the J end lost 10 bases, and 11 bases lay between the germline ends. CDR3 size: 13 residues. Germline values: CDR1 MGHRA, CDR2 YSYEKL.

This clone appeared a single time. This chain joins TRBV5-1 and TRBJ1-4, with D unclear. With 0 bases removed from V and 8 bases from J, the gap between germline ends came to 14 bases. Germline V gene data show CDR1 as SGHRS and CDR2 as YFSETQ. The CDR3 has 15 amino acids. In nucleotides, the CDR3 is TGCGCCAGCAGCTTGGACGGTACACTGATGGAAAAACTGTTTTTT. Translated: CASSLDGTLMEKLFF.

V usage is TRBV28 and J usage is TRBJ1-4; 7 positions agree with TRBD1. Trimming at V came to 6 bases and at J to 8 bases, leaving 9 bases not matched to a gene. The CDR3 length is 14 residues. Germline loops: CDR1 MDHEN, CDR2 SYDVKM. The CDR3, as DNA: TGTGCCAGCAGATCGAGACAGGGTGGGGAAAAACTGTTTTTT. As protein: CASRSRQGGEKLFF.

This chain joins TRBV6-1 and TRBJ2-3; D may be TRBD1 (5 bases). The germline V and J ends were trimmed by 7 bases and 0 bases, with 11 bases remaining between them. The CDR3 has 14 residues. CDR1 and CDR2 (germline): MNHNS, SASEGT. For the CDR3, the DNA is TGTGCCAGCATTTGGACACCTAGCACAGATACGCAGTATTTT. Protein product: CASIWTPSTDTQYF.

The table lists this clone with a few counts. The J gene is TRBJ2-6, the V gene TRBV9, with D unresolved. Per germline, CDR1 SGDLS and CDR2 YYNGEE. There are 20 residues in the CDR3. The V gene lost 0 bases and the J gene lost 0 bases, with 19 bases spanning the gap. CDR3 coding DNA: TGTGCCAGCAGCGTAGGCCCGGGTGGCAGAGGTTACTCTGGGGCCAACGTCCTGACTTTC. As protein: CASSVGPGGRGYSGANVLTF. Full variable domain (outside the CDR3, taken from reference TRBV9 and TRBJ2-6): DSGVTQTPKHLITATGQRVTLRCSPRSGDLSVYWYQQSLDQGLQFLIQYYNGEERAKGNILERFSAQQFPDLHSELNLSSLELGDSALYFCASSVGPGGRGYSGANVLTFGAGSRLTVL.

The chain couples TRBV7-2 to TRBJ2-3; tentatively, D is TRBD2 (6 bases). Germline lookup yields CDR1 SGHTA and CDR2 FQGNSA. The CDR3 is 13 residues long. Between the trimmed V and J ends, which lost 7 bases and 1 base, there was a span of 9 bases. The CDR3 spells CASKWGGTDTQYF. The DNA for the CDR3 is TGTGCCAGCAAATGGGGGGGCACAGATACGCAGTATTTT.

The CDR3 loop reads CASSLGGGNGPGGYTF. The CDR3, as DNA: TGTGCCAGCAGCTTAGGGGGAGGGAACGGGCCTGGAGGCTACACCTTC. J is TRBJ1-2 and V is TRBV7-2; D is unresolved. The length of the CDR3 is 16 residues. Trimming took off 1 base at V and 8 bases at J, with 20 bases between the two ends. In germline, CDR1 is SGHTA, CDR2 FQGNSA.

This chain joins TRBV6-1 and TRBJ2-2; tentative D call: TRBD2 (5 bases). This CDR3 contains 15 residues. V gave up 7 bases and J gave up 6 bases, with 18 bases separating them. In germline, CDR1 is MNHNS, CDR2 SASEGT. CDR3 protein: CASKVGVVGAGELFF. The DNA for the CDR3 is TGTGCCAGCAAAGTAGGAGTCGTCGGGGCCGGGGAGCTGTTTTTT.

This chain uses TRBV19 with TRBJ2-3; D ambiguous. The CDR3 is 16 residues long. Trimming cost V 8 bases and J 0 bases, with 18 bases left between them. Germline CDR1 LNHDA, CDR2 SQIVND (reference sequence). The CDR3, as DNA: TGTGCCAGTTGTGACCGAGCAAATCCTAGCACAGATACGCAGTATTTT. Its translation is CASCDRANPSTDTQYF.

This clone was counted at least ten times. The chain joins TRBV18 to TRBJ1-3; possibly TRBD1 for D (5 bases). CDR1 is KGHSH and CDR2 is LQKENI in the germline V gene. The V gene lost 2 bases and the J gene lost 1 base, with 18 bases spanning the gap. The CDR3 is 18 residues long. The CDR3 region is CASSPLTQGRGSGNTIYF. The CDR3 DNA reads as TGTGCCAGCTCACCATTAACCCAGGGTCGTGGGTCTGGAAACACCATATATTTT.

J is TRBJ1-1 and V is TRBV5-4; D remains ambiguous. This CDR3 comprises 14 residues. Trimming cost V 3 bases and J 2 bases, with 11 bases left between them. Germline lookup yields CDR1 SGHNT and CDR2 YYREEE (reference sequence). As DNA, the CDR3 is TGTGCCAGCAGCTCGCTCACAGTTAACACTGAAGCTTTCTTT. Protein: CASSSLTVNTEAFF.